Following are 3 T cell receptor beta chains from one sample sequenced in a study of blood T cells in healthy people across ages. The authors ran a second PCR of about 6 to 11 cycles using a sample-barcoded 5' primer and a J-beta primer mix. From the 5' RACE reads, TCRdb called clonotypes with MiXCR, one entry per CDR3 protein. Of about 680,000 distinct CDR3 sequences in the sample, around 45% were seen once. The sequenced sample was blood. All receptors come from a woman aged 55-70 years in good health.

This chain links TRBV2 with TRBJ1-6; weak D call: TRBD1 (5 bases). Trimming removed 6 bases at V and 8 bases at J, with 17 bases between. The CDR3 runs 15 residues. Germline V gene sequence: CDR1 SNHLY, CDR2 FYNNEI. The CDR3 sequence: CASSARHGGDSPLHF. The CDR3 region has the DNA TGTGCCAGCAGCGCCCGACACGGGGGGGATTCACCCCTCCACTTT.

The sample holds one count of this clonotype. The chain uses TRBV6-2 or TRBV6-3 and TRBJ2-1; TRBD1 agrees at 8 bases. The J call may be incorrect, as the DNA end agrees better with TRBJ2-7. CDR3 size: 15 residues. Germline V gene lookup returns CDR1 MNHEY and CDR2 SVGEGT. The CDR3 loop reads CASSRPGTGATEQYF. The CDR3 DNA reads TGTGCCAGCAGCCGCCCCGGGACAGGAGCGACCGAGCAGTACTTC.

This clonotype was picked up a small number of times. The chain has TRBV6-6 and TRBJ1-1; the match to TRBD1 covers 7 bases. The germline V gene encodes CDR1 MNHNY and CDR2 SVGAGI (reference sequence). CDR3 size: 11 residues. V lost 10 bases to trimming and J lost 3 bases; unmatched junction nucleotides: 2. DNA of the CDR3: TGTGCCATTCAGGGGGACACTGAAGCTTTCTTT. Its protein is CAIQGDTEAFF.